This T cell receptor beta chain was identified during a study of blood T cell repertoires in COVID-19. Original processing notes: Amplifying reference gene primers gave estimates of nucleated cell counts. Data came from immunoSEQ multiplex PCR; TCRdb stores just in-frame clones and leaves some out. D and trimming come from the DNA, and the V and J calls and clone size come from that table. The sample shows about 200,000 clones, under 90% of them seen only once. This sequence originates from a human donor in a cohort sampled during active COVID-19. Sequencing was carried out using peripheral blood.

The CDR3 bases are TGTGCCAGCAGTTACGGGACAGGGGTCAACACTGAAGCTTTCTTT. Amino acids: CASSYGTGVNTEAFF. This sequence joins TRBV6-5 and TRBJ1-1, with 10 nucleotides matching TRBD1. CDR3 length equals 15 residues. Per germline, CDR1 MNHEY and CDR2 SVGAGI. V was pared by 2 bases and J by 2 bases, with 2 bases of the junction left unmatched.